These T cell receptor beta chains were read from a single sample in a study of CD8 T cells in ankylosing spondylitis. From the 5' RACE reads, TCRdb called clonotypes with MiXCR, one entry per CDR3 protein. The sample lists 390,000 or so distinct CDR3 sequences, about 20% occurring once. Sequenced: blood, either unsorted or a sorted T cell fraction (not recorded which). These receptors were collected from a male donor with ankylosing spondylitis. The CDR3 runs from the conserved cysteine through the conserved F or W. A D gene is named only where the DNA matches it firmly. Clone sizes are given selectively: once, few, many, or a class where the clone is expanded.

>NA|TRBJ2-7|15|NA|TRBV10-2
TGCGCCAGCAGTGACCACACAGGGAGCTCCTACGAGCAGTACTTC
CASSDHTGSSYEQYF
>NA|TRBJ2-1|14|TRBD2|TRBV29-1
TGCAGCGCCGGGACTAGCGGGAGTTACAATGAGCAGTTCTTC
CSAGTSGSYNEQFF
>NA|TRBJ2-6|20|NA|TRBV5-1
TGCGCCAGCAGCTTGCCCCCTATAGGGGTTTATAGCTCTGGGGCCAACGTCCTGACTTTC
CASSLPPIGVYSSGANVLTF
>NA|TRBJ2-1|14|TRBD2|TRBV7-2
TGTGCCAGCAGCCCGCGGACTAGCCTAGAAGTGCAGTTCTTC
CASSPRTSLEVQFF
>NA|TRBJ2-3|15|NA|TRBV5-1
TGCGCCAGCAGCTTGGCCACGGGAGAGACAGATACGCAGTATTTT
CASSLATGETDTQYF
>NA|TRBJ2-1|15|NA|TRBV19
TGTGCCAGTAGCGGCGGGTCAAGGACATTAAATGAGCAGTTCTTC
CASSGGSRTLNEQFF
>NA|TRBJ2-1|15|NA|TRBV5-1
TGCGCCAGCAGCTTTCCAGGGCGGGCTGGGGGTGAGCAGTTCTTC
CASSFPGRAGGEQFF
>NA|TRBJ2-3|14|NA|TRBV20-1
TGCAGTGCTCGACACCCCGCTAGCACAGATACGCAGTATTTT
CSARHPASTDTQYF
>NA|TRBJ2-2|17|TRBD1|TRBV19
TGTGCCAGTAGGACGGACAGGGGCGATGGACCGACCGGGGAGCTGTTTTTT
CASRTDRGDGPTGELFF
>few|TRBJ2-2|14|NA|TRBV24-1
TGTGCCACCAGTGAGCGGGTTAACACCGGGGAGCTGTTTTTT
CATSERVNTGELFF
>few|TRBJ2-3|14|NA|TRBV2
TGTGCCAGCAGAGTGACTCTTAGCACAGATACGCAGTATTTT
CASRVTLSTDTQYF
>many|TRBJ1-4|16|NA|TRBV5-5
TGTGCCAGCAGCTTGGCGCCGACACCAACTAATGAAAAACTGTTTTTT
CASSLAPTPTNEKLFF
>few|TRBJ2-5|16|NA|TRBV5-1
TGCGCCAGCAGCTTGGGACGGGGACTCATACAAGAGACCCAGTACTTC
CASSLGRGLIQETQYF
>NA|TRBJ2-3|16|TRBD2|TRBV15
TGTGCCACCAGCAGAGATTTAGCGGGACCCACAGATACGCAGTATTTT
CATSRDLAGPTDTQYF
>few|TRBJ2-7|18|TRBD1|TRBV20-1
TGCAGTGCTAGACGATCGGACAGGGGGCCGGTAATTACTTACGAGCAGTACTTC
CSARRSDRGPVITYEQYF
>few|TRBJ1-3|16|NA|TRBV20-1
TGCAGTGCTAGAGATGGGACGGGGAGCTCTGGAAACACCATATATTTT
CSARDGTGSSGNTIYF
>NA|TRBJ2-2|15|NA|TRBV11-1
TGTGCCAGCAGCTTATCTCCAGGGGCTCCTCAGGAGCTGTTTTTT
CASSLSPGAPQELFF
>few|TRBJ2-1|13|TRBD2|TRBV6-2/TRBV6-3
TGTGCCAGCAGTCGTAGCGGGAACAATGAGCAGTTCTTC
CASSRSGNNEQFF
>few|TRBJ2-1|15|NA|TRBV2
TGTGCCAGCAGCCTTCTAGCGAAACCCTACAATGAGCAGTTCTTC
CASSLLAKPYNEQFF
>few|TRBJ2-1|17|TRBD2|TRBV12-5
TGTGCTAGTGGTTTTGGGTATAGCGGGAGCCAAGATGGTGAGCAGTTCTTC
CASGFGYSGSQDGEQFF
>few|TRBJ2-7|13|NA|TRBV25-1
TGTGCCAGCAGTGGGCGGAAAACCTACGAGCAGTACTTC
CASSGRKTYEQYF
>NA|TRBJ1-5|15|NA|TRBV20-1
TGCAGTGCTAGAGGAGAAGGGATGGGCAATCAGCCCCAGCATTTT
CSARGEGMGNQPQHF
>many|TRBJ2-3|14|TRBD2|TRBV20-1
TGCAGTGCTAGAGTCGGCGGGAGGTTGGATACGCAGTATTTT
CSARVGGRLDTQYF
>NA|TRBJ1-2|12|NA|TRBV29-1
TGCAGCGTTGAAGGGCCAACCCTAGGCTACACCTTC
CSVEGPTLGYTF
>NA|TRBJ2-2|19|TRBD1|TRBV6-5
TGTGCCAGCAGTTACTTGAAATATACCGGGACAGGGGGCACCGGGGAGCTGTTTTTT
CASSYLKYTGTGGTGELFF
>few|TRBJ2-7|13|NA|TRBV14
TGTGCCAGCAGCCGCGACTTTTACTACGAGCAGTACTTC
CASSRDFYYEQYF
>NA|TRBJ2-7|11|NA|TRBV7-2
TGTGCCAGCAGCTGGGCCTACGAGCAGTACTTC
CASSWAYEQYF
>NA|TRBJ2-7|12|TRBD1|TRBV29-1
TGCAGCACGGGACAGGGAGGCCACGAGCAGTACTTC
CSTGQGGHEQYF
>NA|TRBJ2-1|16|TRBD1|TRBV7-2
TGTGCCAGCAGCTCCTCCGGACAGGGGGCATACAATGAGCAGTTCTTC
CASSSSGQGAYNEQFF
>NA|TRBJ1-3|16|NA|TRBV6-5
TGTGCCAGCAGTTATGGACGCGCCAACGTTGGAAACACCATATATTTT
CASSYGRANVGNTIYF
>NA|TRBJ2-7|16|NA|TRBV28
TGTGCCAGCAGTCCACCCCGGACAGATCGGATCGACGAGCAGTACTTC
CASSPPRTDRIDEQYF
>few|TRBJ1-1|14|NA|TRBV19
TGTGCCAGTAGTATCGGCCAGGCGGGCACTGAAGCTTTCTTT
CASSIGQAGTEAFF
>NA|TRBJ2-5|11|NA|TRBV19
TGTGCCAGTAGGGACAGAGAGACCCAGTACTTC
CASRDRETQYF
>few|TRBJ2-1|14|TRBD1|TRBV25-1
TGTGCCAGCGTAGGGACAGGCTCCTACAATGAGCAGTTCTTC
CASVGTGSYNEQFF
>few|TRBJ2-4|13|NA|TRBV9
TGTGCCAGCAGCAAGACTGCCGGATCCATTCAGTACTTC
CASSKTAGSIQYF
>NA|TRBJ1-5|13|NA|TRBV6-4
TGTGCCAGCAGTCGGGAAAGCAATCAGCCCCAGCATTTT
CASSRESNQPQHF
>few|TRBJ2-7|14|NA|TRBV6-5
TGTGCCAGCAGTTACGGGGGGCGGGGGTACGAGCAGTACTTC
CASSYGGRGYEQYF
>few|TRBJ2-1|15|TRBD2|TRBV20-1
TGCAGTGCTAGAGATCTGATGACTAGCGGGCCTGAGCAGTTCTTC
CSARDLMTSGPEQFF
>few|TRBJ1-4|15|NA|TRBV15
TGTGCCACCAGATTGGCAGGGACAAAAAAGGGAAAACTGTTTTTT
CATRLAGTKKGKLFF
>NA|TRBJ2-3|14|TRBD2|TRBV28
TGTGCCAGCAGTTTGGTACTAGCGGACCGTACGCAGTATTTT
CASSLVLADRTQYF
>few|TRBJ1-1|14|NA|TRBV14
TGTGCCAGCAGCCAAGAGGCCACGAACACTGAAGCTTTCTTT
CASSQEATNTEAFF
>few|TRBJ1-2|15|NA|TRBV18
TGTGCCAGCTCACCATCCGACCGAAATAACTATGGCTACACCTTC
CASSPSDRNNYGYTF
>few|TRBJ2-1|18|TRBD2|TRBV18
TGTGCCAGCTCACCATTCCGGACTAGCGGGATTAGGGGCAATGAGCAGTTCTTC
CASSPFRTSGIRGNEQFF
>few|TRBJ1-1|15|NA|TRBV28
TGTGCCAGCAGTCCCCACAGCGGCCGGAACACTGAAGCTTTCTTT
CASSPHSGRNTEAFF
>NA|TRBJ1-5|15|TRBD1|TRBV18
TGTGCCAGCTCACCAATCAGGGGGTCTGATCAGCCCCAGCATTTT
CASSPIRGSDQPQHF
>NA|TRBJ2-5|19|TRBD1|TRBV7-7
TGTGCCAGCAGCTTAGAAGGTCCGGCAGGGGGCGCGGTGGTGGAGACCCAGTACTTC
CASSLEGPAGGAVVETQYF
>few|TRBJ1-1|12|NA|TRBV6-1
TGTGCCAGCAGTGTCACGAACACTGAAGCTTTCTTT
CASSVTNTEAFF
>few|TRBJ2-2|12|NA|TRBV29-1
TGCAGCTTACAGGACTACACCGGGGAGCTGTTTTTT
CSLQDYTGELFF
>NA|TRBJ2-3|13|TRBD1|TRBV10-3
TGTGCCATCCCGGACAGGGAGCCAGATACGCAGTATTTT
CAIPDREPDTQYF
>NA|TRBJ1-5|14|NA|TRBV11-2
TGTGCCAGCAGCTTAGGGAGATCACAGCAGCCCCAGCATTTT
CASSLGRSQQPQHF
>NA|TRBJ1-5|14|NA|TRBV2
TGTGCCAGCAGTTTTTCTACAGGTAATCAGCCCCAGCATTTT
CASSFSTGNQPQHF
>NA|TRBJ2-7|16|TRBD1|TRBV19
TGTGCCAGTAGTGCAGACCGGGACAGGGGGACCTACGAGCAGTACTTC
CASSADRDRGTYEQYF
>NA|TRBJ2-3|17|TRBD2|TRBV20-1
TGCAGTGCTTCCTACCCTGTAGCGGGAGGTTCCCCAGATACGCAGTATTTT
CSASYPVAGGSPDTQYF
>few|TRBJ2-5|12|NA|TRBV14
TGTGCCAGCAGCCAGTTCTTTGAGACCCAGTACTTC
CASSQFFETQYF
>few|TRBJ2-1|15|TRBD1|TRBV7-9
TGTGCCAGCAGCTCCGCAGGGACAGGATATGTGGTACAGTTCTTC
CASSSAGTGYVVQFF
>NA|TRBJ1-1|13|NA|TRBV18
TGTGCCAGCTCACAACAGAAGAACACTGAAGCTTTCTTT
CASSQQKNTEAFF
>few|TRBJ2-1|13|NA|TRBV6-2/TRBV6-3
TGTGCCAGCAGTCTGCCGGACCCCCATGGGCAGTTCTTC
CASSLPDPHGQFF
>few|TRBJ1-1|20|TRBD1|TRBV4-2
TGTGCCAGCAGCCAAGCCCCGGTAGGCATACACGGGACAGGGAACACTGAAGCTTTCTTT
CASSQAPVGIHGTGNTEAFF
>few|TRBJ2-2|14|NA|TRBV5-1
TGCGCCAGTCAAGGGGCTAAGAACACCGGGGAGCTGTTTTTT
CASQGAKNTGELFF